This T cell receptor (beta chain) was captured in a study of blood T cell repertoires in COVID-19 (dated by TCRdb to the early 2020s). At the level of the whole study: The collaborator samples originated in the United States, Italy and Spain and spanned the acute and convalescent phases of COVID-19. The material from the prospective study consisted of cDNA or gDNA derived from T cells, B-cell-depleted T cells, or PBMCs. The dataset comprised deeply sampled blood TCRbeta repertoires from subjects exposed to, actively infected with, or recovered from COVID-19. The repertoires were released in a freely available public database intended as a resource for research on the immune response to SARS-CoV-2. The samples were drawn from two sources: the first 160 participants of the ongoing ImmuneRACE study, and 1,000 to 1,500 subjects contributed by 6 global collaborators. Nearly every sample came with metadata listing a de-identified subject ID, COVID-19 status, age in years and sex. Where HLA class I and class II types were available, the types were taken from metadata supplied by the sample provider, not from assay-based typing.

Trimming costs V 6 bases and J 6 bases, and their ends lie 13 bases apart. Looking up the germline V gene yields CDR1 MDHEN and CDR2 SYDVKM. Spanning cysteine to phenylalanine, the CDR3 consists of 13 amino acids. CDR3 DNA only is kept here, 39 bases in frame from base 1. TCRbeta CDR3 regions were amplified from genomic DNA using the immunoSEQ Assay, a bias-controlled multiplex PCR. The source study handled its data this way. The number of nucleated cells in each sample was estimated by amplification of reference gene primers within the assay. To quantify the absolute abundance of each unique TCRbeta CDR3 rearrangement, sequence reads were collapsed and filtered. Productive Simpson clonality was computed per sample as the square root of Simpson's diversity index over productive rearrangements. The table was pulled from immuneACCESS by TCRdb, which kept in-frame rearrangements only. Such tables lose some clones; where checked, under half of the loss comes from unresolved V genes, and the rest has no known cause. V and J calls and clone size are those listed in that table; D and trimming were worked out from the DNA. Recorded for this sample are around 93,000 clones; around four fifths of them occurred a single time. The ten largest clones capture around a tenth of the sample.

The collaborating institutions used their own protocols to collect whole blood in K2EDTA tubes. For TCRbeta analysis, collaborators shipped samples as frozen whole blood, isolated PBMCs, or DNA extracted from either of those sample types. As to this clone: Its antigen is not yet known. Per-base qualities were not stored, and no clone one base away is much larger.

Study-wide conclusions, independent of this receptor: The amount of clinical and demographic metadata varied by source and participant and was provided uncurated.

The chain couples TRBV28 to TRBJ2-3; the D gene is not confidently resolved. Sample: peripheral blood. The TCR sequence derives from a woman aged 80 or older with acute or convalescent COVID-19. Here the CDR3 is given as CASSTPSADTQYF. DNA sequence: TGTGCCAGCAGCACTCCTAGTGCGGATACGCAGTATTTT.